The 5 T cell receptor beta chains reported below all come from one sample, sequenced in a study of T cell repertoires in cytomegalovirus infection. In TCRdb, the reads were re-called with MiXCR into one record per CDR3 protein. The table includes around 740,000 distinct CDR3 sequences, 35% to 40% detected once. Sequenced: PBMCs. The receptors come from a human donor in good health (CMV status not recorded). Some clones in this sample may be carry-over from other donors' samples.

This chain connects TRBV19 to TRBJ1-4, with 8 positions matching TRBD1. The CDR3 runs 16 residues. Germline lookup yields CDR1 LNHDA and CDR2 SQIVND (reference sequence). J was trimmed by 6 bases and V by 5 bases; bases with no gene match: 11. CDR3 bases: TGTGCCAGTAGTCTTTCTGGACAGGGACGGCATGAAAAACTGTTTTTT. The encoded protein is CASSLSGQGRHEKLFF. The variable domain in full, completed from reference TRBV19 and TRBJ1-4, reads DGGITQSPKYLFRKEGQNVTLSCEQNLNHDAMYWYRQDPGQGLRLIYYSQIVNDFQKGDIAEGYSVSREKKESFPLTVTSAQKNPTAFYLCASSLSGQGRHEKLFFGSGTQLSVL.

This clonotype occurred once. V is TRBV28 and J is TRBJ1-6; 9 bases match TRBD1. The CDR3 runs to 15 residues. The V and J ends lost 3 bases and 9 bases, in that order; junction bases with no gene match: 6. Germline V gene data show CDR1 as MDHEN and CDR2 as SYDVKM. This CDR3 reads CASSLVGQGSSPLHF. In DNA form, the CDR3 reads TGTGCCAGCAGTTTGGTGGGACAGGGTAGTTCACCCCTCCACTTT.

This clonotype was detected ten times or more. The rearrangement uses TRBV7-2 and TRBJ2-3; TRBD2 agrees at 12 bases. V shed 5 bases and J 5 bases; nucleotides not matched to a gene: 23. Germline V gene sequence: CDR1 SGHTA, CDR2 FQGNSA. This CDR3 has 21 residues. The CDR3 here is CASSLSQGRVASGRAKDTQYF. In DNA form, the CDR3 reads TGTGCCAGCAGCCTATCACAGGGGAGGGTGGCTAGCGGGAGGGCCAAAGATACGCAGTATTTT.

The V call is TRBV6-8, the J call TRBJ2-2, with D possibly being TRBD2 (7 bases). V lost 4 bases and J lost 7, with 13 bases in between. Per the germline V gene, CDR1 is MNHGY and CDR2 is SAAAGT. The CDR3 contains 14 residues. CDR3 loop: CASSWGGGGGELFF. The CDR3 DNA sequence: TGTGCCAGCAGTTGGGGAGGGGGAGGCGGGGAGCTGTTTTTT.

V and J are TRBV12-3 or TRBV12-4 and TRBJ2-7, with D possibly matching TRBD2 (5 bases). The CDR3 consists of 14 residues. Between the trimmed V and J ends, which lost 7 bases and 3 bases, there was a span of 16 bases. The CDR3: CASTTISVCYEQYF. Here the CDR3 DNA reads TGTGCCAGCACAACGATTAGCGTCTGCTACGAGCAGTACTTC.